This T cell receptor beta chain was recovered during a study of OX40 agonist ivuxolimab in advanced cancers. Study as a whole: Patients undergoing dose escalation presented with hepatocellular carcinoma, melanoma, renal cell or head and neck cancer. Broader study findings: Normalized T-cell clonal expansion was also low in some nonresponders. More expanded clones were found, on average, in CD8+ than in CD4+ T cells. Clonal expansion among partial responders at 0.1-3.0 mg/kg ranked near the lowest.

Assay used: immunoSEQ multiplex PCR; TCRdb lists only in-frame clones, some missing. Found here are about 66,000 clones, 86% of them singletons; the top ten hold around 3.6%. The CDR3 totals 14 residues. Germline V gives CDR1 SGHRS, CDR2 YFSETQ. Points on this clone: Its antigen is still unknown. The junction and the germline gene differ at one end; a read error may be behind it.

The chain links TRBV5-1 to TRBJ1-5; 7 nucleotides line up with TRBD1. The source material was CD4+ or CD8+ T cells sorted from blood, sampled in a trial of the OX40 agonist ivuxolimab. The sequence was obtained from an adult with an advanced solid tumor such as melanoma, head and neck, liver or kidney cancer. The CDR3 DNA sequence: TGTGCCAGCAGCCGCGGACAGGGCAATCAGCCCCAGCATTTT. Translated: CASSRGQGNQPQHF.